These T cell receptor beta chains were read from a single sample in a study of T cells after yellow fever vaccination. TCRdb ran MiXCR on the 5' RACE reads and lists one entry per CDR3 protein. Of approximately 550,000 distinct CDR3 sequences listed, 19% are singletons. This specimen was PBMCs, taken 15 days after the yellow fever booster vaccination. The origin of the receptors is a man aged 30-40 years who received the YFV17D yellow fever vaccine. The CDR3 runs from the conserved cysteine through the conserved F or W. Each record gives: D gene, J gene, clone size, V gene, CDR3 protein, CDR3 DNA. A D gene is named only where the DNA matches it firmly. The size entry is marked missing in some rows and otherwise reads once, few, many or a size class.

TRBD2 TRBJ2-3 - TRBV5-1 CASSLEGLAGVVQYF TGCGCCAGCAGCTTGGAGGGACTAGCGGGAGTGGTGCAGTATTTT
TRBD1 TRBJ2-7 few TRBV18 CASSPTGVGYEQYF TGTGCCAGCTCACCCACAGGGGTAGGGTACGAGCAGTACTTC
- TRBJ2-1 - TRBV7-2 CASSLGRGLISYNEQFF TGTGCCAGCAGCTTAGGAAGAGGACTCATCTCCTACAATGAGCAGTTCTTC
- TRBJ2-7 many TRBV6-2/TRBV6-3 CASSYGTGKPWEQYF TGTGCCAGCAGTTACGGTACAGGGAAGCCGTGGGAGCAGTACTTC
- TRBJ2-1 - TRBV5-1 CASSSLATGRSYNEQFF TGCGCCAGCAGCTCCCTAGCCACTGGGAGGTCCTACAATGAGCAGTTCTTC
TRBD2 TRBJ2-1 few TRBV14 CASSHRGLAGGPYEQFF TGTGCCAGCAGCCACAGGGGACTAGCGGGAGGGCCTTATGAGCAGTTCTTC
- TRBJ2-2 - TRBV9 CASSIHTGTNTGELFF TGTGCCAGCAGCATCCATACCGGGACAAACACCGGGGAGCTGTTTTTT
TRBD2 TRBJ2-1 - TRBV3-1 CASSQGTSGSYNEQFF TGTGCCAGCAGCCAGGGGACTAGCGGTTCCTACAATGAGCAGTTCTTC
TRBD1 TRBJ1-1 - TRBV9 CASSAGTGDEAFF TGTGCCAGCAGCGCCGGGACAGGGGACGAAGCTTTCTTT
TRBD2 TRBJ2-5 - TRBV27 CASSPSSGLSETQYF TGTGCCAGCAGTCCTAGTTCGGGACTATCGGAGACCCAGTACTTC
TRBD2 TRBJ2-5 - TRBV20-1 CSAMTSGRGVTQETQYF TGCAGTGCTATGACTAGCGGGAGGGGAGTCACCCAAGAGACCCAGTACTTC
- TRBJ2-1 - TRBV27 CASSLSAGTGNEQFF TGTGCCAGCAGTTTATCTGCGGGAACGGGGAATGAGCAGTTCTTC
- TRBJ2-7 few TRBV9 CASSVSDPSEQYF TGTGCCAGCAGCGTATCAGACCCGTCGGAGCAGTACTTC
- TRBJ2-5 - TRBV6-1 CASSPNRRWADETQYF TGTGCCAGCAGCCCGAACCGGCGATGGGCGGATGAGACCCAGTACTTC
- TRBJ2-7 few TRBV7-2 CASSFEGAGTWTYEQYF TGTGCCAGCAGCTTCGAGGGGGCGGGGACGTGGACCTACGAGCAGTACTTC
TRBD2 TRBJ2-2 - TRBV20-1 CSAPVGTSGVGSGELFF TGCAGTGCTCCCGTTGGGACTAGTGGGGTTGGGTCCGGGGAGCTGTTTTTT
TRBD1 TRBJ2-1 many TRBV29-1 CSAGTGYNEQFF TGCAGCGCCGGGACAGGCTACAATGAGCAGTTCTTC
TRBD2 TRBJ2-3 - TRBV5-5 CASSTALAGGADTQYF TGTGCCAGCAGCACCGCACTAGCGGGAGGTGCAGATACGCAGTATTTT
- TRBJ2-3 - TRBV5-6 CASSVSGTQYF TGTGCCAGCAGCGTCTCGGGTACGCAGTATTTT
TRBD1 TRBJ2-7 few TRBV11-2 CASSSNRGKNEQYF TGTGCCAGCAGCTCTAACAGGGGGAAGAACGAGCAGTACTTC
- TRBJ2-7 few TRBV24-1 CATNVPYEQYF TGTGCCACCAACGTCCCCTACGAGCAGTACTTC
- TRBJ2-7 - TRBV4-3 CASSQDLGGTYEQYF TGCGCCAGCAGCCAAGATCTGGGGGGTACCTACGAGCAGTACTTC
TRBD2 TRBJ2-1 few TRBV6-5 CASSSRTSGSFLYEQFF TGTGCCAGCAGTTCCCGGACTAGCGGGAGTTTTCTATATGAGCAGTTCTTC
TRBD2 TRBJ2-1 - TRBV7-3 CASPSGANNEQFF TGTGCCAGCCCTAGCGGGGCTAACAATGAGCAGTTCTTC
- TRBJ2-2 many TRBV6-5 CASIAGPGELFF TGTGCCAGCATAGCAGGGCCCGGGGAGCTGTTTTTT
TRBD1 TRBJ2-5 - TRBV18 CASSNRGETQYF TGTGCCAGCTCAAACAGGGGAGAGACCCAGTACTTC
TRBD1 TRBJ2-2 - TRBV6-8 CASSGLRQQGIGELFF TGTGCCAGCTCTGGGCTACGGCAACAGGGGATCGGGGAGCTGTTTTTT
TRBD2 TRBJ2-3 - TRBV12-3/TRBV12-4 CASSRSSGSFTDTQYF TGTGCCAGCAGTCGATCTAGCGGGAGTTTCACAGATACGCAGTATTTT
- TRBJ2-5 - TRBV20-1 CSARGGHTPQETQYF TGCAGTGCTAGGGGTGGACACACCCCCCAAGAGACCCAGTACTTC
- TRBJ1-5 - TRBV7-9 CASSLGASQPQHF TGTGCCAGCAGCTTAGGGGCCAGTCAGCCCCAGCATTTT
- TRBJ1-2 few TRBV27 CASSPQRGRGNYGYTF TGTGCCAGCAGTCCTCAACGGGGCAGGGGAAACTATGGCTACACCTTC
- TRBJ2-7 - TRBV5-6 CASSLARRFSYEQYF TGTGCCAGCAGCTTGGCGAGGAGATTCTCCTACGAGCAGTACTTC
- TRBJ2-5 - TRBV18 CASSPMRQETQYF TGTGCCAGCTCACCGATGCGACAAGAGACCCAGTACTTC
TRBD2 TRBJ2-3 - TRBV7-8 CASSLLGGGPGGGDTQYF TGTGCCAGCAGCTTATTGGGGGGAGGGCCAGGAGGTGGAGATACGCAGTATTTT
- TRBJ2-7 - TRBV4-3 CASSQSFGRNTYEQYF TGCGCCAGCAGCCAATCCTTTGGCAGGAATACCTACGAGCAGTACTTC
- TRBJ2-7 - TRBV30 CAWRTSYEQYF TGTGCCTGGAGGACCAGCTACGAGCAGTACTTC
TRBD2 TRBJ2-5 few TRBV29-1 CSVGFVAGPTQYF TGCAGCGTTGGTTTCGTAGCGGGACCAACCCAGTACTTC
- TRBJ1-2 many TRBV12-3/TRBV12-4 CASSPTGGGTNYGYTF TGTGCCAGCAGCCCCACCGGGGGGGGGACAAACTATGGCTACACCTTC
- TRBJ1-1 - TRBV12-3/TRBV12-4 CASSPTGAEAFF TGTGCCAGCAGCCCGACTGGGGCTGAAGCTTTCTTT
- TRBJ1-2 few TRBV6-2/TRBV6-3 CASSQDGAYGYTF TGTGCCAGCAGTCAAGACGGAGCGTATGGCTACACCTTC
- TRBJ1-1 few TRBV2 CASSAARAPNTEAFF TGTGCCAGCAGTGCAGCCAGGGCCCCGAACACTGAAGCTTTCTTT
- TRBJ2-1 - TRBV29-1 CSVALGWGEQFF TGCAGCGTTGCTTTAGGATGGGGTGAGCAGTTCTTC
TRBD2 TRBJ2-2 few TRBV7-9 CASREAGELFF TGTGCCAGCCGGGAGGCCGGGGAGCTGTTTTTT
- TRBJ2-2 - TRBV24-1 CATSSTGMTGELFF TGTGCCACCAGTTCCACAGGGATGACCGGGGAGCTGTTTTTT
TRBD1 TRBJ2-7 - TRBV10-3 CAISEGQGSHEQYF TGTGCCATCAGTGAAGGACAGGGGTCCCACGAGCAGTACTTC
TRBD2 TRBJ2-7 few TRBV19 CASRKESGIGDEQYF TGTGCCAGCAGGAAAGAAAGCGGGATTGGGGACGAGCAGTACTTC
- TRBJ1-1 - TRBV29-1 CSVALSGNKRTEAFF TGCAGCGTTGCCCTATCCGGGAATAAGAGGACTGAAGCTTTCTTT
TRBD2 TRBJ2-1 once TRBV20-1 CSARILAGGHNEQFF TGCAGTGCTCGAATACTAGCGGGAGGACACAATGAGCAGTTCTTC
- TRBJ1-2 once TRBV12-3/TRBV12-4 CASSSYQVEGYTF TGTGCCAGCAGTTCCTATCAGGTTGAAGGCTACACCTTC
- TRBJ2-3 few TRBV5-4 CASPAPGPTDTQYF TGTGCCAGCCCCGCGCCGGGACCCACAGATACGCAGTATTTT
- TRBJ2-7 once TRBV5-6 CASRTDPLDTEPYF TGTGCCAGCAGGACTGACCCCCTTGACACCGAACCGTACTTC
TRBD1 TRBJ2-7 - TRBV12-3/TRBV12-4 CASRLQGDEQYF TGTGCCAGCAGATTACAGGGGGACGAGCAGTACTTC
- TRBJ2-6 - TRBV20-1 CSAPLTGANVLTF TGCAGTGCCCCCTTAACCGGGGCCAACGTCCTGACTTTC
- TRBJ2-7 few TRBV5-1 CASSGRTDKDDEQYF TGCGCCAGCAGCGGTAGGACAGACAAAGATGACGAGCAGTACTTC
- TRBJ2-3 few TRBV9 CASKGSLSTDTQYF TGTGCCAGCAAAGGGTCCCTAAGCACAGATACGCAGTATTTT
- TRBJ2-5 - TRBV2 CANVGQGETQYF TGTGCCAACGTGGGGCAGGGAGAGACCCAGTACTTC